This TCR beta chain was profiled in a study of T cell changes during pregnancy in multiple sclerosis. Assay: immunoSEQ multiplex PCR; the TCRdb copy retains only in-frame clones and omits some. The table has under 40,000 clones, 80% to 95% seen once. This clonotype was obtained from a female donor with multiple sclerosis, enrolled in a pregnancy study. The source material was CD8+ T cells from peripheral blood mononuclear cells, sampled before pregnancy.

The chain's CDR3 is CASSFSAGYNEQFF. The CDR3 nucleotides read TGTGCCAGCAGTTTCTCAGCGGGGTACAATGAGCAGTTCTTC. V and J are TRBV28 and TRBJ2-1; 7 bases are a match to TRBD2. Germline assignment: CDR1 MDHEN and CDR2 SYDVKM. V lost 3 bases to trimming and J lost 4 bases; unmatched junction nucleotides: 3. This CDR3 spans 14 amino acids. The full variable domain, rest sourced from reference TRBV28 and TRBJ2-1, is DVKVTQSSRYLVKRTGEKVFLECVQDMDHENMFWYRQDPGLGLRLIYFSYDVKMKEKGDIPEGYSVSREKKERFSLILESASTNQTSMYLCASSFSAGYNEQFFGPGTRLTVL.